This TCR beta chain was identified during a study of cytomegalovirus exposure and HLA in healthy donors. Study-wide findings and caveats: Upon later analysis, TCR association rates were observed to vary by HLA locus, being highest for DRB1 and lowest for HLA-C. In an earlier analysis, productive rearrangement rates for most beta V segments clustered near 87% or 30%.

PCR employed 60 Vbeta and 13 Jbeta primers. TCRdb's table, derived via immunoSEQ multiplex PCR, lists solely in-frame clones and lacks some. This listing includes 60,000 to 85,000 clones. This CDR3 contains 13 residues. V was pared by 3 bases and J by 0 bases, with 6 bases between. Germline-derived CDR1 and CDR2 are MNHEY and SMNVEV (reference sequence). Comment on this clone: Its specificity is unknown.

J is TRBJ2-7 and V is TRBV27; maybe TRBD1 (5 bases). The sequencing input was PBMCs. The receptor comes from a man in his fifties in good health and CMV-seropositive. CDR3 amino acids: CASSFTGSYEQYF. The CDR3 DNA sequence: TGTGCCAGCAGTTTTACAGGCTCCTACGAGCAGTACTTC.